This T cell receptor (beta chain) comes out of a study of cytomegalovirus exposure and HLA in healthy donors. Background on the study: Later, an analysis reported that the roughly 120 validation repertoires had used the same platform as the approximately 660 first-cohort repertoires.

Using immunoSEQ multiplex PCR, the repertoire was profiled, and TCRdb retains in-frame clones only, with some absent. The profile shows 68,000 or so clones, 89% of them singletons. Notes on the study in general: First-cohort TCR clusters tended to co-occur in the roughly 120 validation repertoires, a later analysis found. In vitro confirmation showed three CMV-associated chains to be CMV antigen specific.

The donors were members of the roughly 120-subject validation cohort (separate from the approximately 650-subject first cohort). The CDR3 is 16 residues long. Trimming removed 5 bases from V and 1 base from J, with 15 bases in between. Germline CDR1 is SEHNR and CDR2 is FQNEAQ (reference sequence). With regard to this clone: Its cognate antigen is unknown.

The chain employs TRBV7-9 and TRBJ1-5; a possible D gene is TRBD1 (5 bases). Sequenced: PBMCs. The sequence was obtained from a young woman in good health and CMV-seronegative. The CDR3 nucleotides read TGTGCCAGCAGCCCCCCCGGGCGGGGGAGCAATCAGCCCCAGCATTTT. Translating it yields CASSPPGRGSNQPQHF.